This is a list of T cell receptor beta chains from one sample in a study of cytomegalovirus exposure and HLA in healthy donors. Repertoires were generated with immunoSEQ multiplex PCR, while TCRdb's copy carries only in-frame clones and drops some. The table includes roughly 190,000 clones, roughly 80% detected once. Input material: PBMCs. These receptor sequences come from a man aged 35-49 years in good health and CMV-seropositive. CDR3s leave out the opening cysteine and the closing phenylalanine or tryptophan.

V | length | CDR3
TRBV5-5 | 13 | ASSLWSSGDLEQY
TRBV19 | 14 | ASSILDRGLDYGYT
TRBV2 | 11 | ASSTDSGGELF
TRBV11-1 | 14 | ASSARDRSSYNEQF
TRBV6-4 | 14 | ASSDPPWGSPYEQY
TRBV21-1 | 12 | ASSKTGPYTEAF
TRBV6-5 | 11 | ASSESGRRWAF
TRBV19 | 13 | ASSMGTGGHETQY
TRBV9 | 12 | ASSLRQWDQPQH
TRBV9 | 13 | ASSVGGSGTDTQY
TRBV6-6 | 11 | ASLKRGGTEAF
TRBV5-1 | 12 | ASSGGSVDEKLF
TRBV14 | 12 | ASSLQGANYGYT
TRBV5-6 | 12 | ASSLTSGRYEQY
TRBV5-4 | 13 | ASSRGLAGYNEQF
TRBV7-9 | 14 | ASSRLERVSTDTQY
TRBV4-1 | 13 | ASSQDRRQDTEAF
TRBV2 | 10 | ASSAGGRPQY
TRBV18 | 17 | ASSSTPRTGGSYNSPLH
TRBV7-2 | 14 | ASSLGPAGNSYEQY
TRBV5-1 | 15 | ASRVGTGTGNTGELF
TRBV27 | 14 | ASRPGQARTSYEQY
TRBV10-3 | 13 | ATNHPGDVSETQY
TRBV2 | 10 | ASNPLAKGYT
TRBV10-3 | 12 | AIRADRKGETQY
TRBV7-2 | 13 | ASSLTDRVDYGYT
TRBV6-1 | 13 | ASSVTSYSNQPQH
TRBV2 | 13 | ASSAQGTLSYEQY